The sequence of this T cell receptor beta chain was determined in a study of blood T cell repertoires in COVID-19. The J segment lost 10 bases and the V segment lost 2 bases, leaving 12 bases of the junction unmatched. CDR1 is SGHDT, CDR2 YYEEEE, per germline. The CDR3 covers 16 residues. TCRdb's table, derived via immunoSEQ multiplex PCR, lists solely in-frame clones and lacks some. The sample has a few hundred thousand clones; 84% are singletons. The rearrangement joins TRBV5-6 to TRBJ1-6; TRBD1 matches at 7 bases. The material sequenced was peripheral blood. This clonotype originated in an older person with COVID-19, enrolled during active disease. The CDR3 region has the DNA TGTGCCAGCAGCTTAAACAGGGGATTGGGACGATCACCCCTCCACTTT. This gives the protein CASSLNRGLGRSPLHF.